The 14 T cell receptor beta chains in this list originate from one sample, sequenced in a study of metastatic and nonmetastatic thyroid tumors. All patients were untreated before thyroid surgery. TCRdb re-clonotyped the PCR reads via MiXCR. The data contain roughly 98,000 clones, under 15% of them singletons. Sequenced sample: blood. Source of these receptors: a female donor with papillary thyroid cancer or a benign thyroid nodule (not recorded which). Some clones in this sample may be carry-over from other donors' samples.

This clone was observed at least ten times. The rearrangement links TRBV6-6 to TRBJ2-2; the match to TRBD1 covers 7 bases. Germline CDR1 MNHNY, CDR2 SVGAGI (reference sequence). Germline trimming cut 3 bases from V and 2 bases from J; bases unmatched to any gene: 6. The CDR3 runs 16 residues. As DNA, the CDR3 is TGTGCCAGCAGTTATTTGGGACAGATCAACACCGGGGAGCTGTTTTTT. Translated: CASSYLGQINTGELFF.

In the case of this clone: This could be a read error, since a much larger clone is one nucleotide away. This chain joins TRBV10-1 and TRBJ2-5; perhaps TRBD2 as D (5 bases). This CDR3 region has 14 residues. V dropped 2 bases and J dropped 4 bases, with 11 bases sitting between them. CDR1 and CDR2 from the germline V gene are WNHNN and SYGVQD (reference sequence). The CDR3 bases are TGCGCCAGCAGTGAGACTAGTGCTGGAGAGACCCAGTACTTC. This encodes CASSETSAGETQYF.

Many counts were recorded for this clone. The chain recombines TRBV28 with TRBJ2-5; 9 bases line up with TRBD1. This CDR3 spans 15 amino acids. Germline CDR1 and CDR2: MDHEN and SYDVKM. The V and J ends lost 6 bases and 2 bases, in that order; junction bases with no gene match: 7. The CDR3 bases are TGTGCCAGCAGGGCGGGGACAGGGTTACAAGAGACCCAGTACTTC. Translation gives CASRAGTGLQETQYF.

The chain joins TRBV28 to TRBJ2-1, with D tentatively TRBD1 or TRBD2 (5 bases each). Looked up from germline, CDR1 is MDHEN and CDR2 is SYDVKM. The V end was cut by 6 bases, the J end by 11 bases, with 14 bases between. CDR3 size: 12 residues. The CDR3 protein is CASSFGGNKQFF. The CDR3, as DNA: TGTGCCAGCAGCTTTGGGGGAAATAAGCAGTTCTTC.

This clone was observed many times. This sequence joins TRBV19 and TRBJ2-3; 9 bases map to TRBD1. This CDR3 has 14 amino acids. V gave up 9 bases and J gave up 0 bases; unmatched junction bases: 4. Germline loops: CDR1 LNHDA, CDR2 SQIVND (reference sequence). CDR3 sequence (DNA): TGTGCCAGCGCACAGGGGGCGAGCACAGATACGCAGTATTTT. Translation gives CASAQGASTDTQYF.

This clone was detected many times. The gene calls are TRBV20-1 and TRBJ1-6, with D possibly matching TRBD1 (5 bases). The CDR3 has 14 residues. V was cut by 3 bases and J by 6 bases, with 12 bases left in between. From germline, CDR1 is DFQATT and CDR2 SNEGSKA (reference sequence). DNA of the CDR3: TGCAGTGCTAGCGCCCCGACAGTTAATTCACCCCTCCACTTT. It yields the protein CSASAPTVNSPLHF.

This clone came up many times. V is TRBV7-2 and J is TRBJ2-5; TRBD2 matches 10 bases. CDR1 and CDR2 from the germline V gene are SGHTA and FQGNSA. V gave up 5 bases and J gave up 5 bases; unmatched junction bases: 8. This CDR3 has 15 amino acids. Written as DNA, the CDR3 is TGTGCCAGCAGCACAGCGGGGGGGCTTATGGAGACCCAGTACTTC. It encodes CASSTAGGLMETQYF.

The sample holds many counts of this clone. This clone may be a read error of a much larger clone one base away. The CDR3 region has the DNA TGCGCCAGCAGGATCACAGGGTTTGTCTACACCTTC. Its protein is CASRITGFVYTF. The chain carries TRBV10-2 and TRBJ1-2; D possibly corresponds to TRBD1 (6 bases). The CDR3 is made up of 12 amino acids. Germline V gene data show CDR1 as WSHSY and CDR2 as SAAADI. V was clipped by 6 bases and J by 10 bases, with 15 bases between them.

Points on this clone: At one boundary the junction diverges from the germline segment, which might be a read error. The rearrangement uses TRBV5-1 and TRBJ2-5; TRBD2 agrees at 8 bases. Germline CDR1 and CDR2: SGHRS and YFSETQ. There are 18 residues in the CDR3. The CDR3 is CSSSLSPPGRGAGETQYF. For the CDR3, the DNA is TGCTCCAGCAGCTTGTCACCCCCCGGGCGGGGGGCCGGAGAGACCCAGTACTTC.

The sample holds many counts of this clone. This chain joins TRBV12-5 and TRBJ2-7; no clear D. CDR1 is LGHNT, CDR2 FRNRAP, per germline. This CDR3 has 12 amino acids. Between the trimmed V and J ends, which lost 1 base and 7 bases, there was a span of 8 bases. The CDR3 spells CASGLGGGEQYF. CDR3 DNA sequence: TGTGCTAGTGGTTTGGGAGGCGGTGAGCAGTACTTC.

This clone was recorded at least ten times. CDR3 region: CSAHPPRAGIYNEQFF. DNA for the CDR3: TGCAGTGCCCACCCCCCGCGGGCGGGGATATACAATGAGCAGTTCTTC. The J gene is TRBJ2-1, the V gene TRBV20-1; maybe TRBD2 (6 bases). The CDR3 sequence is 16 residues long. The germline V gene encodes CDR1 DFQATT and CDR2 SNEGSKA (reference sequence). The germline V and J ends were trimmed by 6 bases and 4 bases, with 22 bases remaining between them.

The chain uses TRBV6-2 or TRBV6-3 and TRBJ2-7; D may correspond to TRBD1 or TRBD2 (5 bases each). V lost 9 bases and J 0 bases, leaving 18 bases between the germline ends. The CDR3 contains 15 residues. Germline assignment: CDR1 MNHEY and CDR2 SVGEGT. In nucleotides, the CDR3 is TGTGCCAGTCAGCCGGGCTGGGACGGCTCCTACGAGCAGTACTTC. Translation: CASQPGWDGSYEQYF.

The CDR3 coding sequence is TGTGCCAGCAGCGCGGGGGGTCGTGGCCGGTGTGAGACCCAGTACTTC. It encodes CASSAGGRGRCETQYF. V gene TRBV6-1 combines with J gene TRBJ2-5, with 8 bases lining up with TRBD2. The germline V gene has CDR1 MNHNS and CDR2 SASEGT. V trimming: 6 bases; J trimming: 5 bases; junction bases outside the gene matches: 14. The CDR3 sequence is 16 residues long.

In its sample, this clone was seen many times. The rearrangement links TRBV28 to TRBJ2-7; D unresolved. V was shortened by 3 bases and J by 0 bases, with 6 bases between the two germline ends. The CDR3 loop spans 13 amino acids. Germline assignment: CDR1 MDHEN and CDR2 SYDVKM. CDR3 amino acids: CASSLSTSYEQYF. CDR3 in DNA: TGTGCCAGCAGTTTGTCGACCTCCTACGAGCAGTACTTC.